The present T cell receptor beta chain was sequenced within a study of blood T cell repertoires in COVID-19. Overall study: Italy, Spain and the United States were the sources of the convalescent and acute COVID-19 samples.

Produced via immunoSEQ multiplex PCR; TCRdb's table is partial and in-frame only. In the table there are around 81,000 clones, around 83% of which are singletons. Trimming removed 0 bases at V and 3 bases at J, with 7 bases between. The CDR3 spans 14 residues. Looked up from germline, CDR1 is SGHKS and CDR2 is YYEKEE (reference sequence). The sequenced material came from peripheral blood. The chain couples TRBV5-5 to TRBJ2-1; D is possibly TRBD2 (5 bases). The clonotype comes from a man at least 80 years old with acute or convalescent COVID-19. CDR3 bases: TGTGCCAGCAGCTTGGAAGACTACTACAATGAGCAGTTCTTC. This encodes CASSLEDYYNEQFF.